These 18 T cell receptor beta chains came from one sample sequenced in a study of blood T cell repertoires in COVID-19. Only in-frame clones appear in the TCRdb table, and some are missing; sequencing was by immunoSEQ multiplex PCR. The data hold about 310,000 clones, with around 91% observed a single time. Input material: PBMCs or T cells enriched from blood (not recorded which). These TCRs come from a middle-aged woman who had recovered from COVID-19.

In its sample, this clone was seen a few times. The J gene is TRBJ2-7, the V gene TRBV27; D may be TRBD2 (5 bases). The CDR3 runs to 13 residues. CDR1 and CDR2 (germline): MNHEY, SMNVEV (reference sequence). V lost 1 base and J lost 5, with 9 bases in between. The CDR3 region is CASSLWAGDEQYF. The DNA of the CDR3 is TGTGCCAGCAGTTTATGGGCGGGCGACGAGCAGTACTTC.

The V and J genes are TRBV4-3 and TRBJ2-7; perhaps TRBD2 as D (6 bases). The CDR3 totals 15 residues. The germline V gene has CDR1 LGHNA and CDR2 YSLEER. Trimming shortened V by 4 bases and J by 4 bases, and 17 bases separated the two germline ends. The CDR3 loop is CASSPVGGGGYEQYF. The CDR3 DNA sequence: TGCGCCAGCAGCCCCGTTGGGGGAGGCGGGTACGAGCAGTACTTC.

This clone was seen only once. The CDR3 loop is CASSSQGAITEAFF. DNA of the CDR3: TGTGCCAGCAGCTCACAGGGGGCCATCACTGAAGCTTTCTTT. The chain employs TRBV7-2 and TRBJ1-1, with 9 bases fitting TRBD1. From germline, CDR1 is SGHTA and CDR2 FQGNSA. Unmatched junction bases numbered 4, after V lost 4 bases and J lost 4 bases. This CDR3 is built from 14 residues.

The chain combines TRBV27 with TRBJ1-1, with D possibly being TRBD1 (5 bases). The CDR3 totals 14 residues. Trimming removed 6 bases from V and 3 bases from J, with 14 bases in between. The V gene's germline CDR1 is MNHEY and CDR2 SMNVEV (reference sequence). The CDR3, as DNA: TGTGCCAGCAGGGTGGGCGGGGCTTACACTGAAGCTTTCTTT. It encodes CASRVGGAYTEAFF.

This clone has only one observation. J is TRBJ2-5 and V is TRBV4-1; a weak D match, TRBD1 (6 bases). Trimming took off 0 bases at V and 2 bases at J, with 10 bases between the two ends. The CDR3 contains 15 residues. CDR1 and CDR2 from the germline V gene are MGHRA and YSYEKL. The CDR3 region is CASSQEGTQQETQYF. For the CDR3, the DNA is TGCGCCAGCAGCCAAGAGGGGACACAACAAGAGACCCAGTACTTC.

This clone has only one observation. The rearrangement links TRBV7-3 to TRBJ2-5; TRBD2 matches at 12 bases. This CDR3 region has 15 residues. Germline trimming cut 4 bases from V and 4 bases from J; bases unmatched to any gene: 4. Germline values: CDR1 SGHTA, CDR2 FQGTGA. Written as DNA, the CDR3 is TGTGCCAGCAGCTCTAGCGGGGGGGTTTTAGAGACCCAGTACTTC. Translating gives CASSSSGGVLETQYF.

Details on this clone: A junction boundary mismatches the germline segment, possibly from a read error. The genes are TRBV18 and TRBJ1-6, with D maybe TRBD1 (6 bases). The CDR3 runs to 15 residues. The germline CDR1 and CDR2 sequences are KGHSH and LQKENI. The DNA for the CDR3 is TGTGCCAGCTCACCTGAACGGACAGATAACTCACCCCTCCACTTT. It is translated as CASSPERTDNSPLHF.

The chain is built from TRBV5-6 and TRBJ1-5; D remains unclear. The CDR3 has 13 amino acids. Germline CDR1 reads SGHDT; CDR2 reads YYEEEE. V was pared by 0 bases and J by 7 bases, with 8 bases between. CDR3: CASSLAGRQPQHF. The DNA of the CDR3 is TGTGCCAGCAGCTTGGCGGGGAGACAGCCCCAGCATTTT.

The V call is TRBV10-3, the J call TRBJ2-3, with 16 nucleotides matching TRBD2. V trimming: 5 bases; J trimming: 2 bases; junction bases outside the gene matches: 10. Germline assignment: CDR1 ENHRY and CDR2 SYGVKD. The CDR3 is 19 amino acids. DNA for the CDR3: TGTGCCATCAGTTTCGGGACTAGCGGGAGGGCCTTGTCCACAGATACGCAGTATTTT. As protein: CAISFGTSGRALSTDTQYF.

The chain is built from TRBV5-6 and TRBJ2-7; 10 bases are shared with TRBD1. This CDR3 is 17 amino acids long. Germline values: CDR1 SGHDT, CDR2 YYEEEE. V was pared by 4 bases and J by 2 bases, with 12 bases of the junction left unmatched. The CDR3 spells CASSLPPTGGFTYEQYF. CDR3 bases: TGTGCCAGCAGCCTCCCACCGACAGGGGGCTTTACCTACGAGCAGTACTTC.

The sample holds a few counts of this clone. The chain has TRBV9 and TRBJ1-5; a possible D gene is TRBD1 (6 bases). V lost 0 bases to trimming and J lost 1 base, with 8 bases between them. The CDR3 is 15 residues long. Germline loops: CDR1 SGDLS, CDR2 YYNGEE. The CDR3 protein is CASSVGTESNQPQHF. CDR3 DNA sequence: TGTGCCAGCAGCGTAGGGACAGAGAGCAATCAGCCCCAGCATTTT.

V is TRBV2 and J is TRBJ1-3, with D tentatively TRBD1 (6 bases). The V end was cut by 7 bases, the J end by 1 base, with 17 bases between. The germline CDR1 and CDR2 sequences are SNHLY and FYNNEI. This CDR3 has 16 amino acids. CDR3 sequence: CASTSDSPQSGNTIYF. The CDR3, as DNA: TGTGCCAGCACCTCGGACAGCCCCCAGTCTGGAAACACCATATATTTT.

The V call is TRBV28, the J call TRBJ1-4; D is unresolved. The CDR3 spans 13 residues. Trimming stripped 7 bases from V and 5 bases from J, with 11 bases between. CDR1 and CDR2 from the germline V gene are MDHEN and SYDVKM. The CDR3 loop is CASKQEENEKLFF. CDR3 nucleotide sequence: TGTGCCAGCAAGCAGGAAGAGAATGAAAAACTGTTTTTT.

V gene TRBV21-1 combines with J gene TRBJ1-2; the tabulated D call, TRBD1, remains unverified against the DNA. TRBV21-1 is reported as a pseudogene. The CDR3 runs 13 residues. As DNA, the CDR3 is TGTGCCAGCGCAAGGACAGGCGCGCGTGGCTACACCTTC. Amino acid sequence: CASARTGARGYTF.

The rearrangement links TRBV6-5 to TRBJ2-3, with TRBD2 matching over 12 bases. The J segment lost 5 bases and the V segment lost 5 bases, leaving 5 bases of the junction unmatched. Germline CDR1 is MNHEY and CDR2 is SVGAGI. The CDR3 is made up of 15 amino acids. As DNA, the CDR3 is TGTGCCAGCAGTAGACTAGCGGGAGAGGTAGATACGCAGTATTTT. Protein sequence: CASSRLAGEVDTQYF.

This clone was seen just once. This sequence joins TRBV9 and TRBJ1-2, with a weak D call TRBD1 (6 bases). The CDR3 is 16 residues long. The germline V and J ends were trimmed by 3 bases and 5 bases, with 20 bases remaining between them. The germline CDR1 and CDR2 sequences are SGDLS and YYNGEE. Here the CDR3 DNA reads TGTGCCAGCAGCGGATCGCTGATACAGGGCCGGTATGGCTACACCTTC. It translates to CASSGSLIQGRYGYTF.

The chain employs TRBV15 and TRBJ1-2, with a tentative D call TRBD1 (6 bases). V was pared by 2 bases and J by 0 bases, with 19 bases between. Germline-derived CDR1 and CDR2 are LNHNV and YYDKDF (reference sequence). This CDR3 has 18 residues. CDR3 sequence: CATSRWSGGAMTNYGYTF. The CDR3 DNA follows: TGTGCCACCAGCAGATGGTCCGGGGGGGCGATGACTAACTATGGCTACACCTTC. Variable domain in full (rest from reference TRBV15 and TRBJ1-2): DAMVIQNPRYQVTQFGKPVTLSCSQTLNHNVMYWYQQKSSQAPKLLFHYYDKDFNNEADTPDNFQSRRPNTSFCFLDIRSPGLGDTAMYLCATSRWSGGAMTNYGYTFGSGTRLTVV.

J is TRBJ1-2 and V is TRBV19; D is possibly TRBD1 (6 bases). The CDR3 spans 13 residues. Per germline, CDR1 LNHDA and CDR2 SQIVND (reference sequence). V gave up 6 bases and J gave up 5 bases, with 13 bases separating them. CDR3 sequence (DNA): TGTGCCAGTAGCCCCGACAGGAATTATGGCTACACCTTC. Amino acids: CASSPDRNYGYTF.